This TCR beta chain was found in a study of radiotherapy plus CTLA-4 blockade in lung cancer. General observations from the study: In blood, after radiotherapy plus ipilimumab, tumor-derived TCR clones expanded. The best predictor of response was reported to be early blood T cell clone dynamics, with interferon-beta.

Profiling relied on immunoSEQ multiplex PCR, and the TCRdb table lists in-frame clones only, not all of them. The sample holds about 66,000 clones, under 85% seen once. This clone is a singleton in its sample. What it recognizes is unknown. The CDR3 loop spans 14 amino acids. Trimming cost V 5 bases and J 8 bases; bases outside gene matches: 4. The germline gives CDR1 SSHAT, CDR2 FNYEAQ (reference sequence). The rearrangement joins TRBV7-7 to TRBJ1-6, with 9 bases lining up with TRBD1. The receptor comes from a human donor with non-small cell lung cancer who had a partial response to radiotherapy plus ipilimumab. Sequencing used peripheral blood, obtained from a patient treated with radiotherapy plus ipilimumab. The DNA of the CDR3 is TGTGCCAGCAGCCTGCGGACAGGGGATTCACCCCTCCACTTT. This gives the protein CASSLRTGDSPLHF.